These T cell receptor beta chains were read from a single sample in a study of vaccination and CD4 T cells after COVID-19. Which antigens these TCRs recognize remains unknown. MiXCR was run by TCRdb on the PCR reads, yielding one entry per CDR3 protein. The sample includes tens of thousands of distinct CDR3 sequences, approximately 29% seen only once; the top ten take approximately 10%. The sequenced sample was CD4+ T cells from blood, cultured in vitro, obtained about 7 months after SARS-CoV-2 vaccination. The receptors come from a human donor who had recovered from COVID-19. CDR3s include the opening cysteine and the closing phenylalanine or tryptophan. A D gene is named only where the DNA matches it firmly. Where a row states a size, it is once, few, many or the class of an expanded clone; other rows omit it.

>TRBD1|NA|TRBV6-1|TRBJ1-1
CASSPGTAMNTEAFF
TGTGCCAGCAGCCCCGGGACAGCTATGAACACTGAAGCTTTCTTT
>NA|few|TRBV7-9|TRBJ2-7
CASSRGWVGRTSSYEQYF
TGTGCCAGCAGTCGAGGTTGGGTCGGCCGGACGAGCTCCTACGAGCAGTACTTC
>NA|NA|TRBV15|TRBJ2-2
CATQGWRAPGELFF
TGTGCCACGCAGGGCTGGAGGGCCCCCGGGGAGCTGTTTTTT
>NA|NA|TRBV12-3/TRBV12-4|TRBJ2-2
CASSFGSGALVTGELFF
TGTGCCAGCAGTTTTGGGTCAGGGGCCCTCGTCACCGGGGAGCTGTTTTTT
>NA|NA|TRBV24-1|TRBJ2-3
CATSDFLGGGTDTQYF
TGTGCCACCAGTGATTTTTTAGGGGGAGGAACAGATACGCAGTATTTT
>NA|few|TRBV7-2|TRBJ2-1
CASSQSSVGVGNEQFF
TGTGCCAGCAGCCAATCTAGCGTGGGAGTCGGGAATGAGCAGTTCTTC
>NA|few|TRBV11-2|TRBJ1-2
CASTTGRGGYGYTF
TGTGCCAGCACCACCGGACGGGGGGGCTATGGCTACACCTTC
>NA|NA|TRBV5-6|TRBJ1-1
CASSLEEGRGTEAFF
TGTGCCAGCAGCTTGGAAGAGGGGCGGGGGACTGAAGCTTTCTTT
>TRBD1|NA|TRBV6-5|TRBJ2-7
CASRYTESGTVSYEQYF
TGTGCCAGCAGATACACCGAATCCGGGACAGTCTCCTACGAGCAGTACTTC
>NA|NA|TRBV7-6|TRBJ2-1
CASSLGKVYEQFF
TGTGCCAGCAGCTTAGGGAAGGTCTATGAGCAGTTCTTC
>NA|NA|TRBV29-1|TRBJ2-7
CSATTGIGYEQYF
TGCAGCGCAACTACAGGGATCGGCTACGAGCAGTACTTC
>TRBD2|NA|TRBV14|TRBJ2-2
CASSHSTGGLTGELFF
TGTGCCAGCAGCCACAGTACGGGGGGGCTGACCGGGGAGCTGTTTTTT
>NA|NA|TRBV19|TRBJ1-1
CASSISRVSQKAFF
TGTGCCAGTAGTATTAGCCGCGTGTCCCAAAAAGCTTTCTTT
>TRBD2|NA|TRBV20-1|TRBJ2-3
CSATTSGSPDTQYF
TGCAGTGCTACAACTAGCGGGAGCCCAGATACGCAGTATTTT
>NA|few|TRBV6-1|TRBJ1-5
CASSHGSGKYQPQHF
TGTGCCAGCAGCCACGGGTCCGGGAAGTATCAGCCCCAGCATTTT
>NA|few|TRBV7-9|TRBJ1-2
CASSFDWTVNYGYTF
TGTGCCAGCAGCTTTGATTGGACGGTAAACTATGGCTACACCTTC
>NA|NA|TRBV20-1|TRBJ1-2
CSARDGAGRYGYTF
TGCAGTGCTAGAGATGGGGCAGGCCGCTATGGCTACACCTTC
>NA|NA|TRBV28|TRBJ1-1
CASSAPGWGTEAFF
TGTGCCAGCAGTGCGCCGGGCTGGGGAACTGAAGCTTTCTTT
>TRBD2|NA|TRBV6-5|TRBJ2-1
CASSYSSGGGNEQFF
TGTGCCAGCAGTTACTCTTCGGGGGGAGGAAATGAGCAGTTCTTC
>NA|NA|TRBV7-2|TRBJ2-2
CASRSGQTNTGELFF
TGTGCCAGCAGGTCCGGACAGACGAACACCGGGGAGCTGTTTTTT
>NA|few|TRBV15|TRBJ1-5
CATSLDSLNQPQHF
TGTGCCACCAGTTTAGACAGTCTGAATCAGCCCCAGCATTTT
>TRBD1|NA|TRBV24-1|TRBJ1-1
CATSGAGGVEAFF
TGTGCCACCAGTGGGGCAGGGGGGGTTGAAGCTTTCTTT
>NA|NA|TRBV28|TRBJ1-2
CASSLTPDNGDYGYTF
TGTGCCAGCAGTTTAACCCCAGATAATGGGGACTATGGCTACACCTTC
>NA|NA|TRBV4-2|TRBJ2-3
CASSQDDGPDTDTQYF
TGTGCCAGCAGCCAAGATGATGGTCCCGACACAGATACGCAGTATTTT
>TRBD2|few|TRBV20-1|TRBJ2-5
CSARSGGTRNTQYF
TGCAGTGCTAGATCGGGCGGGACTAGGAATACCCAGTACTTC
>TRBD1|few|TRBV4-2|TRBJ1-2
CASSPDRGLGYTF
TGTGCCAGCAGCCCGGACAGGGGTCTTGGCTACACCTTC
>NA|few|TRBV25-1|TRBJ2-3
CASRTSGDTQYF
TGTGCCAGCAGGACCAGCGGGGATACGCAGTATTTT
>NA|NA|TRBV6-1|TRBJ2-5
CDSSPAGVETQYF
TGTGACAGCAGTCCCGCCGGCGTAGAGACCCAGTACTTC
>NA|few|TRBV19|TRBJ2-1
CASSFGVDNEQFF
TGTGCCAGTAGTTTTGGGGTTGACAATGAGCAGTTCTTC
>NA|NA|TRBV21-1|TRBJ1-1
CASSKDKGDTEAFF
TGTGCCAGCAGCAAAGATAAGGGGGACACTGAAGCTTTCTTT
>NA|NA|TRBV25-1|TRBJ1-6
CASSDQLGGSSPLHF
TGTGCCAGCAGTGACCAACTGGGGGGTTCTTCACCCCTCCACTTT
>NA|NA|TRBV7-2|TRBJ1-1
CASSASWGTEAFF
TGTGCCAGCAGTGCGTCTTGGGGCACTGAAGCTTTCTTT
>NA|few|TRBV7-9|TRBJ2-5
CASSAGTFQETQYF
TGTGCCAGCAGCGCCGGGACCTTCCAAGAGACCCAGTACTTC
>TRBD1|NA|TRBV6-5|TRBJ2-1
CASSSRDSNEQFF
TGTGCCAGCAGTTCCCGGGACAGCAATGAGCAGTTCTTC
>TRBD1|few|TRBV18|TRBJ1-5
CASSLDRNQPQHF
TGTGCCAGCTCCCTGGACAGGAATCAGCCCCAGCATTTT
>TRBD2|NA|TRBV7-2|TRBJ2-5
CASSPLSSGPQETQYF
TGTGCCAGCAGCCCTCTCTCTAGCGGCCCCCAAGAGACCCAGTACTTC
>NA|NA|TRBV6-1|TRBJ2-1
CASRKAAGHEQFF
TGTGCCAGCAGAAAAGCCGCGGGACATGAGCAGTTCTTC
>NA|few|TRBV2|TRBJ1-1
CASSVWGTEAFF
TGTGCCAGCAGTGTGTGGGGAACTGAAGCTTTCTTT
>NA|NA|TRBV20-1|TRBJ2-1
CSARDAAGTSNEQFF
TGCAGTGCTAGAGATGCGGCGGGAACCTCCAATGAGCAGTTCTTC
>NA|NA|TRBV7-3|TRBJ2-1
CASSLTRGEYNEQFF
TGTGCCAGCAGCTTAACGAGGGGGGAATACAATGAGCAGTTCTTC
>NA|NA|TRBV7-2|TRBJ2-5
CASSFHQTGQETQYF
TGTGCCAGCAGCTTCCACCAGACAGGTCAAGAGACCCAGTACTTC